A selection of T cell receptor beta chains follows, all from one sample in a study of radiotherapy plus CTLA-4 blockade in lung cancer. Sequencing used immunoSEQ multiplex PCR; TCRdb keeps in-frame clones, though not all of them. This table has 65,000 to 95,000 clones, around 87% appearing once. Sequenced material: peripheral blood, taken from a patient treated with radiotherapy plus ipilimumab. Source of these receptors: a human donor with non-small cell lung cancer that progressed on radiotherapy plus ipilimumab. The CDR3 runs from the conserved cysteine through the conserved F or W. A D gene is named only where the DNA matches it firmly. Rows may omit the clone size; those that give it use once, few, many or a size class.

J	D	size	V	CDR3	DNA
TRBJ2-2	-	-	TRBV21-1	CASSPIAGRTGELFF	TGTGCCAGCAGCCCGATAGCGGGCCGCACCGGGGAGCTGTTTTTT
TRBJ2-1	TRBD2	-	TRBV28	CASSYWTSGRDEQFF	TGTGCCAGCAGTTACTGGACTAGCGGGAGGGATGAGCAGTTCTTC
TRBJ2-7	-	-	TRBV15	CATSVAGAYEQYF	TGTGCCACCAGCGTAGCAGGTGCCTACGAGCAGTACTTC
TRBJ1-4	-	-	TRBV10-3	CAISEQGGEKLFF	TGTGCCATCAGTGAACAGGGTGGGGAAAAACTGTTTTTT
TRBJ2-2	TRBD1	-	TRBV5-1	CASTNPPDRGRTGLGAGELFF	TGCGCCAGCACTAATCCCCCGGACAGGGGGCGTACCGGACTAGGGGCCGGGGAGCTGTTTTTT
TRBJ1-4	-	-	TRBV7-9	CASSSRTVFHEKLFF	TGTGCCAGCAGCTCACGGACAGTTTTTCATGAAAAACTGTTTTTT
TRBJ2-1	TRBD2	-	TRBV11-2	CASSLVISGDSYNEQFF	TGTGCCAGCAGCTTAGTCATTAGCGGGGACTCCTACAATGAGCAGTTCTTC
TRBJ2-4	-	-	TRBV29-1	CSVAVTENIQYF	TGCAGCGTTGCCGTAACAGAAAACATTCAGTACTTC
TRBJ2-2	TRBD2	-	TRBV6-6	CASSYSVAGGPGELFF	TGTGCCAGCAGTTACTCGGTAGCGGGAGGGCCTGGGGAGCTGTTTTTT
TRBJ2-7	-	-	TRBV5-5	CASSLDGTPYEQYF	TGTGCCAGCAGTTTGGACGGTACCCCCTACGAGCAGTACTTC
TRBJ2-3	TRBD2	-	TRBV10-3	CAIRPGTSGRATRTDTQYF	TGTGCCATCAGGCCCGGGACTAGCGGGAGGGCCACGCGTACAGATACGCAGTATTTT
TRBJ1-1	-	-	TRBV2	CASSPGRNTEAFF	TGTGCCAGCAGTCCAGGACGGAACACTGAAGCTTTCTTT
TRBJ1-2	-	-	TRBV27	CASSPNIRENYGYTF	TGTGCCAGCAGCCCAAATATCAGGGAGAACTATGGCTACACCTTC
TRBJ2-1	-	-	TRBV18	CASSPPQVGEQFF	TGTGCCAGCTCACCACCCCAGGTGGGTGAGCAGTTCTTC
TRBJ1-2	TRBD1	-	TRBV15	CATSSQGVANYGYTF	TGTGCCACCAGCAGTCAGGGGGTAGCTAACTATGGCTACACCTTC
TRBJ2-1	-	-	TRBV5-6	CASSSMDYNNEQFF	TGTGCCAGCAGCTCCATGGACTACAACAATGAGCAGTTCTTC
TRBJ2-5	-	-	TRBV6-5	CASSYQYEGGRETQYF	TGTGCCAGCAGTTATCAATACGAGGGGGGAAGGGAGACCCAGTACTTC
TRBJ2-5	-	-	TRBV30	CAWSGQIRETQYF	TGTGCCTGGAGCGGACAGATAAGGGAGACCCAGTACTTC
TRBJ1-5	-	-	TRBV5-1	CASASDNNQPQHF	TGCGCCAGCGCCTCGGACAACAATCAGCCCCAGCATTTT
TRBJ2-1	-	-	TRBV11-3	CASSLDFYNEQFF	TGTGCCAGCAGCTTAGATTTCTACAATGAGCAGTTCTTC
TRBJ1-4	-	-	TRBV7-8	CASSLGGQFRTNEKLFF	TGTGCCAGCAGCTTGGGGGGGCAATTCCGTACTAATGAAAAACTGTTTTTT
TRBJ1-1	TRBD1	-	TRBV7-9	CASSAGQGAGTEAFF	TGTGCCAGCAGCGCCGGACAGGGGGCCGGCACTGAAGCTTTCTTT
TRBJ1-5	-	once	TRBV7-9	CASSPLIRGWQPQHF	TGTGCCAGCAGCCCCTTGATCCGGGGGTGGCAGCCCCAGCATTTT
TRBJ1-5	TRBD1	-	TRBV9	CASSGGQGFNQPQHF	TGTGCCAGCAGCGGCGGACAGGGGTTCAATCAGCCCCAGCATTTT
TRBJ1-2	-	-	TRBV30	CAWSVRGGSYGYTF	TGTGCCTGGAGTGTAAGGGGAGGAAGCTATGGCTACACCTTC
TRBJ2-5	-	-	TRBV2	CASINRAGSGETQYF	TGTGCCAGCATTAACCGAGCCGGGTCGGGGGAGACCCAGTACTTC
TRBJ2-3	-	-	TRBV30	CAWSVSSPPQDTQYF	TGTGCCTGGAGTGTAAGTTCCCCCCCTCAGGATACGCAGTATTTT
TRBJ1-2	TRBD1	once	TRBV25-1	CASSEYSTGGMYGYTF	TGTGCCAGCAGTGAATATTCTACAGGGGGAATGTATGGCTACACCTTC
TRBJ2-2	TRBD1	-	TRBV27	CASRGLKMVRGPGELFF	TGTGCCAGCAGAGGGCTGAAAATGGTCAGGGGGCCCGGGGAGCTGTTTTTT
TRBJ2-7	-	-	TRBV4-2	CASSHPGKGSGQYF	TGTGCCAGCAGCCACCCGGGGAAGGGAAGCGGGCAGTACTTC
TRBJ2-1	TRBD2	-	TRBV30	CAWNSGAGYNEQFF	TGTGCCTGGAATAGCGGGGCCGGATACAATGAGCAGTTCTTC
TRBJ1-5	TRBD1	-	TRBV19	CASSMGTGRRPQHF	TGTGCCAGTAGTATGGGGACAGGGCGCCGTCCCCAGCATTTT
TRBJ1-2	-	-	TRBV23-1	CANPWTANYGYTF	TGCGCCAACCCGTGGACGGCAAACTATGGCTACACCTTC
TRBJ1-1	-	-	TRBV29-1	CSVSSMRGGSPEAFF	TGCAGCGTTAGCTCGATGAGGGGGGGGTCCCCTGAAGCTTTCTTT
TRBJ2-3	-	-	TRBV7-6	CASSFGGTDTQYF	TGTGCCAGCAGCTTCGGGGGCACAGATACGCAGTATTTT
TRBJ1-2	TRBD1	-	TRBV2	CASSVDRSSNYGYTF	TGTGCCAGCAGTGTGGACAGGTCCTCTAACTATGGCTACACCTTC
TRBJ2-1	-	-	TRBV10-3	CATRNIVDNEQFF	TGTGCCACGCGAAACATTGTAGACAATGAGCAGTTCTTC
TRBJ1-4	TRBD1	-	TRBV15	CATSRDRQGSPNEKLFF	TGTGCCACCAGCAGAGATCGACAGGGGTCGCCTAATGAAAAACTGTTTTTT
TRBJ2-7	-	-	TRBV2	CASSWDTSEQYF	TGTGCCAGCAGCTGGGACACCTCCGAGCAGTACTTC
TRBJ2-1	TRBD2	-	TRBV2	CASIWGASGSQNEQFF	TGTGCCAGCATTTGGGGCGCTAGCGGGAGTCAGAATGAGCAGTTCTTC
TRBJ1-2	-	-	TRBV11-2	CASSLGGGERNYGYTF	TGTGCCAGCAGCTTAGGAGGGGGAGAACGTAACTATGGCTACACCTTC
TRBJ2-1	-	-	TRBV29-1	CSVFTSYYNEQFF	TGCAGCGTTTTTACTAGCTACTACAATGAGCAGTTCTTC
TRBJ1-1	-	-	TRBV30	CAWSATGNTEAFF	TGTGCCTGGAGTGCGACAGGGAACACTGAAGCTTTCTTT
TRBJ1-1	-	-	TRBV11-2	CASSLFSGAAEAFF	TGTGCCAGCAGCTTGTTCTCTGGGGCCGCTGAAGCTTTCTTT
TRBJ2-7	-	-	TRBV29-1	CSVGTGQRGVEQYF	TGCAGCGTAGGTACAGGACAACGCGGGGTCGAGCAGTACTTC
TRBJ2-7	-	medium-sized	TRBV7-9	CASSLVPSYEQYF	TGTGCCAGCAGCTTAGTCCCCAGTTACGAGCAGTACTTC
TRBJ1-2	-	once	TRBV6-1	CASSSGTRYGYTF	TGTGCCAGCAGCTCCGGGACGCGCTATGGCTACACCTTC
TRBJ1-4	TRBD1	-	TRBV28	CASNFRGRNEKLFF	TGTGCCAGCAACTTCAGGGGGCGGAATGAAAAACTGTTTTTT
TRBJ2-3	-	-	TRBV2	CASSEANTDTQYF	TGTGCCAGCAGTGAAGCTAACACAGATACGCAGTATTTT